This is a list of T cell receptor beta chains from one sample in a study of T cells in Graves' hyperthyroidism and ophthalmopathy. TCRdb re-analysed the multiplex PCR reads in MiXCR, keeping a single row per CDR3 protein. The sample contains about 110,000 distinct CDR3 sequences, about 17% of which appear only once. Sequenced material: blood. These receptors originate from a woman in her forties or fifties with Graves' hyperthyroidism. The CDR3 runs from the conserved cysteine through the conserved F or W.

TRBJ2-2,17,TRBV5-1,CASSLELAGGLTGELFF
TRBJ1-5,16,TRBV6-1,CASSEAEGYSNQPQHF
TRBJ2-3,15,TRBV28,CASSPLSRSTDTQYF
TRBJ2-5,15,TRBV6-5,CASSYGTSGIETQYF
TRBJ1-4,13,TRBV6-1,CASRTGANEKLFF
TRBJ2-2,13,TRBV9,CASSLRGDGELFF
TRBJ2-1,15,TRBV13,CASSEGLAGYNEQFF
TRBJ2-1,16,TRBV18,CASSPPGGIQGNEQFF
TRBJ2-1,17,TRBV2,CASSVGLAGGTHDEQFF
TRBJ2-1,17,TRBV7-2,CASSKIPGLADNNEQFF
TRBJ2-5,15,TRBV14,CASSQHTSGSETQYF
TRBJ1-1,13,TRBV5-1,CASSLAMDTEAFF
TRBJ1-3,16,TRBV7-2,CASSLAAGYSGNTIYF
TRBJ2-3,16,TRBV2,CASSSRQGASTDTQYF
TRBJ2-1,15,TRBV2,CASSAGLVFYNEQFF
TRBJ2-1,16,TRBV7-9,CASSSSGRAIFNEQFF
TRBJ2-7,13,TRBV10-3,CAISGNVGTEQYF
TRBJ1-2,17,TRBV28,CASSLGTGRAPNYGYTF
TRBJ2-3,13,TRBV14,CASGDYLTDTQYF
TRBJ2-7,13,TRBV28,CASSLVHSNEQYF
TRBJ2-4,14,TRBV28,CASLAGGAQNIQYF
TRBJ2-3,16,TRBV3-1,CASSQEWRDGTDTQYF
TRBJ2-5,18,TRBV6-2/TRBV6-3,CASRATGGYSGAQETQYF
TRBJ2-5,16,TRBV7-9,CASSLGWRPTGETQYF
TRBJ2-3,16,TRBV20-1,CSARALVWGGTDTQYF
TRBJ2-7,13,TRBV25-1,CASSEVNSYEQYF
TRBJ2-2,15,TRBV24-1,CATSGGGANTGELFF
TRBJ2-3,16,TRBV30,CAWSLGLAASTDTQYF
TRBJ2-5,17,TRBV28,CASSSRPQRARVETQYF
TRBJ2-3,15,TRBV28,CASTPRDPSTDTQYF
TRBJ1-1,15,TRBV12-3/TRBV12-4,CASSPWGHQNTEAFF
TRBJ1-1,13,TRBV19,CASSMRQNTEAFF
TRBJ1-2,13,TRBV27,CASSLGRTYGYTF
TRBJ1-2,12,TRBV7-2,CASSDDQPAYTF
TRBJ2-2,15,TRBV7-3,CASSSSGMNTGELFF
TRBJ2-7,14,TRBV6-1,CASRSGTLSYEQYF
TRBJ2-2,17,TRBV12-3/TRBV12-4,CASSWTSGGANTGELFF
TRBJ1-1,11,TRBV2,CASEGNTEAFF
TRBJ1-1,14,TRBV6-6,CASSYSSVNTEAFF
TRBJ2-3,15,TRBV20-1,CSARDEGESTDTQYF
TRBJ2-5,13,TRBV19,CASSIQGRETQYF
TRBJ2-7,13,TRBV6-1,CASSLSSGRAQYF
TRBJ2-5,15,TRBV20-1,CSARSLGQLMETQYF
TRBJ2-7,15,TRBV27,CASSANRDKIYEQYF
TRBJ2-1,16,TRBV24-1,CATSLGAGGTYNEQFF
TRBJ2-3,14,TRBV2,CATTGLLSTDTQYF
TRBJ1-3,15,TRBV28,CASSFRTNREDTIYF
TRBJ2-1,14,TRBV7-2,CASSSSGRGNEQFF
TRBJ2-1,15,TRBV6-2/TRBV6-3,CASSREAGTSYEQFF
TRBJ1-5,14,TRBV12-3/TRBV12-4,CASSRGGSYQPQHF
TRBJ2-3,15,TRBV7-9,CASSFKLGRADTQYF
TRBJ2-1,15,TRBV7-6,CASSLVSGPYNEQFF
TRBJ1-1,15,TRBV7-9,CASSSIQGWNTEAFF
TRBJ1-5,14,TRBV29-1,CSVGNRGLNQPQHF
TRBJ1-1,14,TRBV7-3,CASSFSPLNTEAFF